This paragraph covers one T cell receptor beta chain sequence. Total RNA (roughly 0.45 ug) served as template for TCR beta cDNA synthesis primed by a constant-region primer. Slightly modified ARM-PCR with three nested multiplex PCR rounds yielded TCR beta libraries. TRBV1-TRBV30 forward and Cbeta reverse primers drove the first two roughly 10-cycle rounds. TCRdb reprocessed the multiplex PCR reads via MiXCR and lists one record per CDR3 protein. Of hundreds of thousands of distinct CDR3 sequences in the sample, over 55% are singletons; the top ten hold approximately 9%. CDR3 length equals 18 residues. The V gene's germline CDR1 is MNHEY and CDR2 SVGAGI. This sample stems from a study of tumor-infiltrating lymphocytes in primary liver carcinoma. Study information: Male and female patients aged 30 to 69 years made up the cohort.

Germline DNA was also extracted, and blood RNA derived from unsorted whole blood. Chronic HBV infection was present in the patients, who were treatment-naive. Sequenced sample: peripheral blood. This rearrangement joins TRBV6-5 to TRBJ1-5; TRBD2 might be the D (5 bases). The J call is doubtful: the DNA matches TRBJ2-3 better. This TCR was recovered from a man aged 40-50 years with primary liver carcinoma and hepatitis B virus infection. The CDR3 DNA reads as TGTGCCAGCAGTTACCCGGCCCGGGGAAGGGTAGAATTTCAGCCGCAGTATTTT. Translating it yields CASSYPARGRVEFQPQYF.